This T cell receptor (beta chain) was recorded in a study of shared clonotypes between healthy human individuals. This CDR3 spans 15 amino acids. With 3 bases clipped from V and 7 bases from J, the junction kept 4 bases outside the gene matches. Germline V gene data show CDR1 as SGHNT and CDR2 as YYREEE (reference sequence). Measured with immunoSEQ multiplex PCR; TCRdb has only the in-frame clones, and not every one. The table has about 1.1 million clones, around 78% seen once. The gene calls are TRBV5-4 and TRBJ2-3, with 14 bases aligning to TRBD2. This TCR was recovered from a man younger than 35 in good health. Some clones in this sample may be carry-over from other donors' samples. The source material was memory CD4+ T cells from PBMCs. Subset meaning: CD45RA-negative fraction. This CDR3 reads CASSSGLAGVNTQYF. CDR3 sequence (DNA): TGTGCCAGCAGCTCGGGACTAGCGGGAGTCAATACGCAGTATTTT.